Given below is one T cell receptor (beta chain) in context. For TCRbeta, the library was prepared with unique molecular identifiers. TCRdb re-called the PCR reads with MiXCR, one entry per CDR3 protein. The sample comprises about 230,000 distinct CDR3 sequences, under 9.5% of which are singletons, and about 6.2% rests with the top ten. The sample belongs to a study of T-cell reconstitution after alpha-beta-depleted transplantation in children. The CDR3 totals 17 residues. The V and J ends lost 0 bases and 8 bases respectively, with 21 bases between them. Germline V gene lookup returns CDR1 SGHRS and CDR2 YFSETQ.

The chain combines TRBV5-1 with TRBJ2-1, with D uncertain. The sample in question was PBMCs from the stem cell graft donor, obtained from the stem cell graft. The clonotype comes from a human donor who donated a stem cell graft to a child with acute lymphoblastic leukemia. CDR3 in amino acids: CASSLGWLGRSVDEQFF. The CDR3 DNA is TGCGCCAGCAGCTTGGGTTGGTTGGGCAGGAGTGTGGATGAGCAGTTCTTC.